A single T cell receptor beta chain is shown here with its context. Its binding antigen is unknown. Base qualities are not provided; no much larger clone lies one nucleotide away. The data derive from a study of cytomegalovirus exposure and HLA in healthy donors (dated by TCRdb to 2016 to 2017). Study-wide context: An earlier analysis of about 530 of the donors reported over 250 Gb of sequence data and 117 million unique TCR beta sequences obtained from about 179 million T cells. Approximately 330 gigabases of sequencing data and 91 million or so unique TCR sequences made up an early release that covered roughly 670 HLA-typed donors. Of the roughly 390 genotyped donors, over 70% fell in the genetic ancestry cluster associated with self-reported Caucasian donors. The study aimed to test whether signatures of past pathogen exposure could be identified by cataloging public T cell receptors. The study used immunosequencing to profile the T cell repertoires of around 600 subjects and linked those repertoires to cytomegalovirus serostatus. In addition to the first cohort of several hundred subjects, a separate validation cohort of approximately 120 different subjects was used. The study combined high-throughput TCR immunosequencing, statistical association of individual TCRs with disease status, and machine learning to predict cytomegalovirus infection status. To study patterns of TCR occurrence, a later analysis re-analyzed previously published TCR beta repertoires from 500 to 850 donors and added high-resolution HLA genotyping. The later analysis used no new phenotypic data to find candidate immune exposures, relying instead on TCR beta sequences and their occurrence across donors. An earlier analysis of 587 of the donors used high-throughput TCR beta sequencing to judge whether each TCR beta V gene segment behaved as functional or pseudogenic. Donor age, sex, ethnicity and CMV serostatus were compiled together with the repertoire data. A later genetic analysis used genome-wide SNP genotypes for about 65% of the roughly 670 donors, treating that subset as a discovery cohort. Every repertoire in the discovery cohort had been generated on one and the same sequencing platform. HLA typing included class I and class II loci at four-digit resolution. The number of typed donors differed by locus: about 629-630 for A, B, C, DRB1 and DQB1; roughly 510 for DQA1; some 590 for DPA1; and roughly 490 for DPB1. Because of strong linkage in the cohort, roughly five DR-DQ haplotypes were treated as single units for association and clustering. Among several hundred genotyped donors of the cohort, an average of around 250,000 unique TCR beta nucleotide sequences was sequenced per donor, of which roughly 17% were non-productive. The paper's findings and limits, for the study overall: Linkage disequilibrium might explain the correlated functional status among segregating V segments, but an unknown experimental factor could not be ruled out. Sequencing depth was assumed to be roughly uniform across donors in the presence/absence analyses, though that assumption may not hold. Because some donors lacked HLA typing at each locus, the association tests relied only on the typed subset. This cohort had only TCR beta chains sequenced, and the lack of alpha or paired-chain data limited which features could be detected. At a false discovery rate of 0.05, a later analysis linked 16,951 TCR beta sequences to specific HLA alleles. The only immune exposure information available for the cohort was CMV serostatus. A total of 150 to 200 TCR beta chains were listed by the study as associated with cytomegalovirus. Three of the identified cytomegalovirus-associated TCR beta chains were confirmed in vitro to be specific for cytomegalovirus antigens. Broadly in line with IMGT annotations, most TCR beta V segments showed up in productive rearrangements about 87% or about 30% of the time in an earlier analysis of roughly 590 of the donors. It was suggested by the authors that the approach could potentially be generalized to other disease states and immunological phenotypes. In a later analysis, HLA-associated TCR beta chains showed more clonal expansion and lower generation probabilities than non-associated chains that were equally common. A further reported finding was that TCR beta sequences accurately predicted the HLA-A and HLA-B alleles for most subjects in the first cohort. Assigning TCR associations to individual alleles was difficult when HLA alleles, especially DR and DQ, strongly co-occurred. Because counts were too low, approximately 18 rarely observed V segments, including chromosome 9 orphons, were excluded from the earlier analysis of some 540 of the donors. A later analysis found that TCR association rates varied across HLA loci, with DRB1 alleles showing the most associated TCRs and HLA-C alleles the fewest. Several of the top co-occurrence clusters appeared to be linked to parvovirus B19, influenza, CMV and Epstein-Barr virus, according to a later analysis. The classifier was reported to diagnose cytomegalovirus status with high specificity and sensitivity in both the original and validation cohorts. A group of highly shared sequence variants was considered likely to be a technical artifact of the sequencing pipeline. Most TCR sequences were seen in very few donors, while some public TCRs were found in many individuals. According to a later genetic analysis, donors in an Asian-associated ancestry cluster had fewer N-insertions in productive TCRs than the approximately 610-donor mean. Most CMV-associated TCR beta chains appeared to be HLA-restricted in a later analysis, and the HLA associations seemed to be driven largely by CMV exposure. In a later genetic analysis, a missense DCLRE1C variant was associated with V-gene and J-gene trimming of TCR beta chains, and the association was replicated in an independent cohort.

The cohort consisted of 666 healthy bone marrow donors. Cohort members were all nominally healthy when sampled, although unrecorded immune exposures were likely present. The donor was CMV seropositive and was included in the group of some 290 seropositive cohort members. A peripheral blood sample was collected from each donor, and TCR beta sequencing was performed on peripheral blood mononuclear cells. The Qiagen DNeasy Blood Extraction Kit was used to extract genomic DNA from the blood cell samples. The library was prepared using the immunoSEQ multiplex PCR assay. The multiplex PCR relied on a mix of 60 forward primers for TCR Vbeta segments and 13 reverse primers for TCR Jbeta segments. A multiplex PCR assay on genomic DNA amplified the CDR3 region of rearranged TCR beta genes. The amplified TCR beta libraries were sequenced on the Illumina HiSeq System as 87-base-pair reads. Regarding the original processing steps: In a later analysis, 77 million or so unique TCR beta chains were counted across the approximately 620 repertoires, and roughly 11 million of these chains were shared by at least two donors. Raw reads were error-corrected and collapsed into unique sequences by a nearest-neighbor algorithm in which closely related sequences were merged to remove PCR and sequencing errors. Alignment of CDR3 sequences to IMGT reference sequences was used to assign V, D and J gene segments. Each retained sequence needed at least a six-nucleotide match to both a V gene segment and a J gene segment. Rearrangements were classified as productive when the CDR3 lacked stop codons and remained in frame with V and J, and all other rearrangements were classified as non-productive. CDR3 was defined by IMGT convention, running from the second conserved V-encoded cysteine to the conserved J-encoded phenylalanine. Sequences without an unambiguous match to a single V gene segment were excluded from the earlier analysis of 500 to 700 of the donors. An earlier analysis of several hundred of the donors called V segments functional above 56.7% productive rearrangements and segregating when the between-donor standard deviation exceeded 5%. To diagnose cytomegalovirus status from the catalog of TCR beta chain sequences, a statistical classification framework was built. In a later analysis, V and J genes were assigned by comparing TCR nucleotide sequences against IMGT/GENE-DB human TR gene sequences. Using the TCRdist pipeline, a later analysis assigned CDR3 sequences along with most-parsimonious VDJ recombination scenarios. A later analysis defined each TCR beta chain by its CDR3 amino acid sequence plus V-gene family, and excluded reads lacking a unique V-gene family. A later analysis removed several hundred highly shared, low-generation-probability nucleotide sequences to deal with suspected cross-contamination and a sequencing artifact. In a later analysis, a clonal expansion index was calculated for each public chain from normalized within-repertoire ranks of inferred template counts. In a later analysis, generation probabilities were computed with a VDJ recombination model fitted to out-of-frame rearrangements, and the resulting probabilities were checked against IGoR. In a later analysis, hypergeometric tests were used to score TCR-TCR, TCR-HLA and TCR-CMV co-occurrence, with a repertoire-size bias correction applied to TCR pairs. To estimate false discovery rates, a later analysis permuted the HLA or CMV assignments 20 times. In a later analysis, co-occurring TCRs were grouped using DBSCAN, with TCRdist sequence similarity added in when clustering inside HLA-allele-positive subsets. For co-occurrence clustering, repertoires with fewer than 30,000 or more than 120,000 public chains were excluded, along with five or six repertoires with anomalous nucleotide sharing. TCRdb's version of the immuneACCESS table is confined to in-frame rearrangements and falls short of the full clone set. An unresolved V gene accounts for under half of the shortfall where checked; the remainder is of unknown origin. The V and J calls and clone size come from that table; D and trimming were worked out from the DNA. Recorded for this sample are approximately 81,000 clones; roughly 80% of them occurred a single time. The ten most abundant clones make up over 5% of the sample.

Sequencing was performed on PBMCs. This receptor was obtained from a woman aged 45 to 65 in good health and CMV-seropositive.

CDR3 protein: CASSQERFSGELFF. The sequenced DNA: TGCGCCAGCAGCCAAGAGCGGTTCTCCGGGGAGCTGTTTTTT. The rearranged segments are TRBV4-1 and TRBJ2-2; the D gene identity is not certain. The CDR1 and CDR2 encoded by the germline V gene are MGHRA and YSYEKL. The CDR3 numbers 14 residues from cysteine through phenylalanine. The read is trimmed to its CDR3 DNA, 42 bases read in frame from base 1. Trimming removed 0 bases from V and 6 bases from J, leaving 8 bases between the germline ends.